Presented here are 10 T cell receptor beta chains from one specimen sequenced in a study of cytomegalovirus exposure and HLA in healthy donors. Primers included in the PCR were 60 Vbeta and 13 Jbeta primers. Clones were read by immunoSEQ multiplex PCR, and TCRdb kept only the in-frame ones, dropping some. The sample has about 50,000 clones, 72% seen once. Sequencing input: PBMCs. Every receptor here comes from a woman between 45 and 65 years old in good health and CMV-seronegative.

V and J are TRBV4-2 and TRBJ2-2, with 8 bases fitting TRBD1. CDR1 LGHNA and CDR2 YNFKEQ come from the germline V gene. V lost 1 base, J lost 6 bases, and 7 bases stayed unmatched. The CDR3 has 16 residues. The CDR3 sequence: CASSQATGAFAGELFF. As DNA, the CDR3 is TGTGCCAGCAGCCAAGCGACAGGGGCCTTCGCCGGGGAGCTGTTTTTT.

The rearrangement uses TRBV5-4 and TRBJ2-7; D possibly corresponds to TRBD2 (5 bases). This CDR3 region has 15 residues. The germline V gene encodes CDR1 SGHNT and CDR2 YYREEE (reference sequence). V dropped 4 bases and J dropped 3 bases, with 17 bases sitting between them. The CDR3 protein is CASSPDWSERYEQYF. CDR3 in DNA: TGTGCCAGCAGCCCGGACTGGTCAGAACGCTACGAGCAGTACTTC.

This clone was seen a few times. The rearrangement joins TRBV29-1 to TRBJ2-3; tentatively, D is TRBD2 (7 bases). The CDR3 has 13 residues. Germline values: CDR1 SQVTM, CDR2 ANQGSEA. Trimming cost V 3 bases and J 4 bases, with 11 bases left between them. The CDR3 DNA sequence: TGCAGCGTTGATGGGGGGGGGCCAGATACGCAGTATTTT. Translation: CSVDGGGPDTQYF.

Points on this clone: The missing conserved phenylalanine or tryptophan at the end of this CDR3 makes a read error likely. The chain recombines TRBV28 with TRBJ2-3, with no clear D. Germline CDR1 and CDR2: MDHEN and SYDVKM. The CDR3 is made up of 11 amino acids. Between the trimmed V and J ends, which lost 5 bases and 6 bases, there was a span of 6 bases. CDR3 region: CASSPEDTQYV. In DNA, the CDR3 is TGTGCCAGCAGTCCCGAGGATACGCAGTATGTT.

The rearrangement uses TRBV30 and TRBJ2-1; D gene uncertain. V shed 5 bases and J shed 4 bases, with 6 bases lying between them. The CDR3 is 11 amino acids. In germline, CDR1 is GTSNPN, CDR2 SVGIG (reference sequence). CDR3 sequence reads: CAWALYNEQFF. In nucleotides, the CDR3 is TGTGCCTGGGCCCTATACAATGAGCAGTTCTTC.

This clone was observed a handful of times. The chain recombines TRBV27 with TRBJ1-5, with D tentatively TRBD1 (5 bases). V shed 2 bases and J shed 9 bases, with 23 bases lying between them. The CDR3 extends over 17 amino acids. CDR1 is MNHEY and CDR2 is SMNVEV in the germline V gene (reference sequence). The CDR3 sequence is CASSLNGDWGGERPQHF. CDR3 sequence (DNA): TGTGCCAGCAGTTTAAACGGGGATTGGGGGGGGGAACGGCCCCAGCATTTT.

V is TRBV27 and J is TRBJ2-7; possibly TRBD1 for D (7 bases). V dropped 8 bases and J dropped 5 bases, with 19 bases sitting between them. The CDR3 loop spans 14 amino acids. Germline CDR1 MNHEY, CDR2 SMNVEV (reference sequence). The CDR3 here is CASQQFGGGDEQYF. The DNA of the CDR3 is TGTGCCAGCCAACAGTTTGGAGGGGGCGACGAGCAGTACTTC.

The V and J genes are TRBV5-1 and TRBJ2-1; possible D gene TRBD1, 7 bases. Trimming removed 0 bases from V and 10 bases from J, with 23 bases in between. The CDR3 loop spans 17 amino acids. Germline V gives CDR1 SGHRS, CDR2 YFSETQ. In DNA form, the CDR3 reads TGCGCCAGCAGCTTGGCCGGGGGAACAGGGGCAATATGGGAGCAGTTCTTC. Its translation: CASSLAGGTGAIWEQFF.

Remarks on this clone: One junction end does not reproduce the germline sequence, and a read error may be involved. The chain links TRBV15 to TRBJ2-7; D is possibly TRBD2 (5 bases). The CDR3 covers 13 residues. The germline gives CDR1 LNHNV, CDR2 YYDKDF (reference sequence). CDR3 loop: CATSRGEIYEQHF. The CDR3 region has the DNA TGTGCCACCAGCAGGGGAGAAATCTACGAGCAGCACTTC.

The J gene is TRBJ1-2, the V gene TRBV6-1; TRBD1 might be the D (6 bases). The CDR3 is 13 amino acids. The germline CDR1 and CDR2 sequences are MNHNS and SASEGT. Deletions cut 5 bases from V and 4 bases from J, with 11 bases between. CDR3 loop: CASSHREIYGYTF. CDR3 bases: TGTGCCAGCAGTCACAGGGAAATCTATGGCTACACCTTC.